This T cell receptor beta chain emerged from a study of spatial heterogeneity in lung cancer. Across the whole study: Sequences of the beta chain were consistently detected in greater numbers than alpha-chain sequences. Unique TCR and UMI combinations averaged more than ten appearances each in raw reads.

Germline loops: CDR1 SQVTM, CDR2 ANQGSEA. The CDR3 extends over 14 amino acids. Trimming removed 7 bases from V and 4 bases from J, with 20 bases in between. Each molecule of TCR cDNA was tagged with one unique molecular identifier. Using its own MiXCR run on the 5' RACE reads, TCRdb lists one record per CDR3 protein. The data contain tens of thousands of distinct CDR3 sequences, 10% to 15% of them seen just once; the ten biggest clones take up roughly 4.5%. Time point of the sample: sample taken at primary tumor resection. Sequencing was performed on whole RNA extracted from tumor and nontumor lung tissue, or from frozen PBMC, and the material was left unsorted.

This sequence originates from a male donor with early-stage non-small cell lung cancer. The source was PBMCs, collected at surgery. The chain links TRBV29-1 to TRBJ2-7, with unresolved D. The CDR3 reads CSAYIFKEGYEQYF. CDR3 bases: TGCAGCGCCTATATATTCAAGGAAGGGTACGAGCAGTACTTC.